A single sample gave rise to the 30 T cell receptor beta chains below, sequenced in a study of regulatory and conventional T cells in RAG deficiency. The protocol was immunoSEQ multiplex PCR, while the TCRdb copy is restricted to in-frame clones and leaves out a portion. The table has over 7,500 clones, 75% to 85% seen once. These same records also appear under a second study, on regulatory T cells. This second report adds: The PCR used 52 TRBV and 13 TRBJ primers.

What was sequenced was CD8+ T cells sorted from blood. These receptors were taken from a human donor in good health.

The chain recombines TRBV7-9 with TRBJ1-5; 9 bases fit TRBD1. Germline trimming cut 1 base from V and 6 bases from J; bases unmatched to any gene: 7. Per the germline V gene, CDR1 is SEHNR and CDR2 is FQNEAQ (reference sequence). The CDR3 contains 16 residues. The CDR3 DNA follows: TGTGCCAGCAGCTTAGAAACAGGGGGCCTGGCTCAGCCCCAGCATTTT. It is translated as CASSLETGGLAQPQHF. The whole variable domain, filled in from reference TRBV7-9 and TRBJ1-5, reads DTGVSQNPRHKITKRGQNVTFRCDPISEHNRLYWYRQTLGQGPEFLTYFQNEAQLEKSRLLSDRFSAERPKGSFSTLEIQRTEQGDSAMYLCASSLETGGLAQPQHFGDGTRLSIL.

The table lists this clone with a count of one. The chain combines TRBV5-4 with TRBJ1-6, with TRBD1 identical over 12 bases. The CDR3 has 16 amino acids. Germline CDR1 and CDR2: SGHNT and YYREEE (reference sequence). With V trimmed by 4 bases and J by 9 bases, 8 bases remained unmatched. The CDR3 sequence: CASSASPGQGASPLHF. The DNA for the CDR3 is TGTGCCAGCAGCGCGAGTCCGGGACAGGGGGCTTCACCCCTCCACTTT.

The gene calls are TRBV2 and TRBJ1-1, with 7 bases aligning to TRBD1. This CDR3 spans 16 amino acids. Germline assignment: CDR1 SNHLY and CDR2 FYNNEI. J lost 1 base, V lost 7 bases, and 12 bases had no gene match. CDR3 DNA: TGTGCCAGCAAAGGGGGCTTTGAGGGCCAGAACACTGAAGCTTTCTTT. It yields the protein CASKGGFEGQNTEAFF.

The chain links TRBV7-2 to TRBJ2-2; 10 positions match TRBD1. The CDR3 is 17 amino acids. V lost 0 bases to trimming and J lost 4 bases; unmatched junction nucleotides: 5. CDR1 and CDR2 (germline): SGHTA, FQGNSA. The CDR3 sequence is CASSLAVRQGATGELFF. The DNA of the CDR3 is TGTGCCAGCAGCTTAGCCGTGAGACAGGGGGCCACCGGGGAGCTGTTTTTT.

This clone was detected a few times. The chain employs TRBV5-1 and TRBJ1-1; 7 bases align to TRBD1. V shed 3 bases, J shed 1 base, and the junction held 6 bases outside the gene matches. Germline CDR1 is SGHRS and CDR2 is YFSETQ. The CDR3 extends over 15 amino acids. CDR3: CASSYRGPWNTEAFF. CDR3 DNA: TGCGCCAGCAGCTACAGGGGACCCTGGAACACTGAAGCTTTCTTT.

The V and J genes are TRBV15 and TRBJ2-7, with 10 bases lining up with TRBD1. The germline gives CDR1 LNHNV, CDR2 YYDKDF (reference sequence). This CDR3 is built from 14 residues. Losses at the gene ends were 3 bases for V and 3 bases for J; bases not matched to a gene: 2. CDR3 DNA: TGTGCCACCAGCAGCTGGACAGGGGGCTACGAGCAGTACTTC. It specifies CATSSWTGGYEQYF.

The chain employs TRBV4-3 and TRBJ2-4, with D unresolved. With 5 bases removed from V and 0 bases from J, the gap between germline ends came to 11 bases. The CDR3 has 15 residues. CDR1 and CDR2 from the germline V gene are LGHNA and YSLEER. CDR3 loop: CASSIPGLAKNIQYF. The CDR3 coding sequence is TGCGCCAGCAGCATACCCGGGTTAGCCAAAAACATTCAGTACTTC.

The V call is TRBV25-1, the J call TRBJ2-7, with 7 bases that match TRBD1. Per the germline V gene, CDR1 is MGHDK and CDR2 is SYGVNS. The V gene end was trimmed by 8 bases and the J gene end by 4 bases; junction bases not matched to a gene: 11. The CDR3 sequence is 14 residues long. The CDR3 sequence: CASAPPGQIYEQYF. Here the CDR3 DNA reads TGTGCCAGCGCTCCACCGGGACAGATATACGAGCAGTACTTC.

The rearrangement links TRBV19 to TRBJ2-7; tentatively, D is TRBD2 (5 bases). There are 14 residues in the CDR3. Germline-derived CDR1 and CDR2 are LNHDA and SQIVND (reference sequence). Trimming left V 5 bases short and J 1 base short, with 12 bases between. The CDR3 sequence is CASSPSQTSYEQYF. CDR3 DNA: TGTGCCAGTAGTCCTAGCCAGACATCCTACGAGCAGTACTTC.

The chain recombines TRBV2 with TRBJ2-7; 7 positions agree with TRBD1. After removal of 1 base from V and 0 bases from J, the junction contained 3 bases not matched to a gene. The V gene's germline CDR1 is SNHLY and CDR2 FYNNEI. This CDR3 has 15 residues. The CDR3 DNA sequence: TGTGCCAGCAGTGAAGGACAGGGCTACTCCTACGAGCAGTACTTC. Protein sequence: CASSEGQGYSYEQYF.

The J gene is TRBJ2-7, the V gene TRBV7-6, with D perhaps TRBD2 (6 bases). CDR3 length equals 15 residues. Trimming removed 0 bases at V and 0 bases at J, with 9 bases between. The germline V gene has CDR1 SGHVS and CDR2 FNYEAQ. CDR3 loop: CASSLAGGPSYEQYF. The CDR3 DNA reads TGTGCCAGCAGCTTAGCGGGGGGACCCTCCTACGAGCAGTACTTC. Based on the CDR3 plus reference TRBV7-6 and TRBJ2-7, the full variable domain is GAGVSQSPRYKVTKRGQDVALRCDPISGHVSLYWYRQALGQGPEFLTYFNYEAQQDKSGLPNDRFSAERPEGSISTLTIQRTEQRDSAMYRCASSLAGGPSYEQYFGPGTRLTVT.

The chain uses TRBV18 and TRBJ1-1; the match to TRBD1 covers 10 bases. Germline loops: CDR1 KGHSH, CDR2 LQKENI. J lost 4 bases, V lost 6 bases, and 5 bases had no gene match. The CDR3 has 14 residues. The CDR3, as DNA: TGTGCCAGCTCCCCCCGGGACAGGGGCACTGAAGCTTTCTTT. It specifies CASSPRDRGTEAFF.

V and J are TRBV2 and TRBJ2-4; a possible D gene is TRBD2 (7 bases). The germline V and J ends were trimmed by 7 bases and 3 bases, with 25 bases remaining between them. This CDR3 comprises 18 residues. Germline-derived CDR1 and CDR2 are SNHLY and FYNNEI. CDR3 DNA sequence: TGTGCCAGCAAACCCGATCGGGGGGCTAGCAGGGACAAAAACATTCAGTACTTC. It is translated as CASKPDRGASRDKNIQYF.

The sample holds a few counts of this clone. This chain links TRBV14 with TRBJ2-5; D remains unclear. CDR3 size: 12 residues. The germline V gene has CDR1 SGHDN and CDR2 FVKESK. V was clipped by 0 bases and J by 5 bases, with 4 bases between them. DNA of the CDR3: TGTGCCAGCAGCCAAGATTGGGAGACCCAGTACTTC. Translating gives CASSQDWETQYF.

This clone has a handful of counts. V is TRBV6-6 and J is TRBJ2-7; D may be TRBD1 or TRBD2 (6 bases each). V lost 5 bases, J lost 3 bases, and 14 bases lay in between. Germline CDR1 and CDR2: MNHNY and SVGAGI (reference sequence). The CDR3 totals 14 residues. CDR3 nucleotide sequence: TGTGCCAGCAGTAGTGCGGGACATTACTACGAGCAGTACTTC. This sequence encodes CASSSAGHYYEQYF.

The chain has TRBV6-5 and TRBJ1-2, with 8 nucleotides matching TRBD1. V shed 1 base, J shed 5 bases, and the junction held 6 bases outside the gene matches. The CDR3 covers 15 residues. Germline V gene lookup returns CDR1 MNHEY and CDR2 SVGAGI. CDR3 sequence: CASSYFAGGWYGYTF. DNA of the CDR3: TGTGCCAGCAGTTACTTCGCAGGGGGCTGGTATGGCTACACCTTC.

The chain joins TRBV5-1 to TRBJ2-3; no definite D call. This CDR3 has 14 amino acids. The germline CDR1 and CDR2 sequences are SGHRS and YFSETQ. V shed 0 bases and J shed 10 bases, with 15 bases lying between them. CDR3 residues: CASSLGTPGRAQYF. The CDR3 DNA follows: TGCGCCAGCAGCTTGGGGACCCCTGGCAGAGCGCAGTATTTT.

A word on this clone: Other DNA sequences of this sample code for an identical CDR3. J is TRBJ2-2 and V is TRBV4-1, with a tentative D call TRBD2 (5 bases). This CDR3 is 14 amino acids long. V was clipped by 4 bases and J by 7 bases, with 13 bases between them. Germline CDR1 is MGHRA and CDR2 is YSYEKL. The CDR3, as DNA: TGCGCCAGCAGCCCGGGGATCGATAGCGGGGAGCTGTTTTTT. Translating it yields CASSPGIDSGELFF.

The CDR3 loop reads CASGYRIGEAFF. In nucleotides, the CDR3 is TGCGCCAGCGGGTACAGAATCGGTGAAGCTTTCTTT. This chain joins TRBV4-1 and TRBJ1-1; D remains ambiguous. This CDR3 is 12 amino acids long. Looked up from germline, CDR1 is MGHRA and CDR2 is YSYEKL. Trimming removed 8 bases at V and 7 bases at J, with 14 bases between.

V and J are TRBV9 and TRBJ1-2; D might be TRBD1 (5 bases). The CDR3 loop spans 13 amino acids. V was pared by 1 base and J by 5 bases, with 9 bases between. The V gene's germline CDR1 is SGDLS and CDR2 YYNGEE. CDR3 nucleotides: TGTGCCAGCAGCGTAAGGGCAGGGTATGGCTACACCTTC. Translated, it gives CASSVRAGYGYTF. The full variable domain, its missing parts supplied by reference TRBV9 and TRBJ1-2, is DSGVTQTPKHLITATGQRVTLRCSPRSGDLSVYWYQQSLDQGLQFLIQYYNGEERAKGNILERFSAQQFPDLHSELNLSSLELGDSALYFCASSVRAGYGYTFGSGTRLTVV.

This clone was seen a single time. V gene TRBV5-6 combines with J gene TRBJ2-3; 9 nucleotides align to TRBD1. Germline-derived CDR1 and CDR2 are SGHDT and YYEEEE. V trimming: 0 bases; J trimming: 4 bases; junction bases outside the gene matches: 6. This CDR3 is built from 16 residues. CDR3: CASSLDNRGLSDTQYF. The CDR3 bases are TGTGCCAGCAGCTTGGATAACAGGGGGCTGTCAGATACGCAGTATTTT.

V gene TRBV27 combines with J gene TRBJ1-4; possible D gene TRBD1, 5 bases. Germline CDR1 reads MNHEY; CDR2 reads SMNVEV (reference sequence). The V gene lost 5 bases and the J gene lost 8 bases, with 9 bases spanning the gap. The CDR3 is 12 amino acids. This CDR3 is CASSNRDEKLFF. The CDR3, as DNA: TGTGCCAGCAGTAACCGGGACGAAAAACTGTTTTTT.

This clone is large (0.1 to 1%) within its sample. The V and J genes are TRBV7-9 and TRBJ1-6; D possibly corresponds to TRBD1 (5 bases). Between the trimmed V and J ends, which lost 2 bases and 10 bases, there was a span of 21 bases. The CDR3 runs 17 residues. Germline V gene sequence: CDR1 SEHNR, CDR2 FQNEAQ (reference sequence). CDR3 bases: TGTGCCAGCAGCTTACATGATTACGAGGGGTTCGGCTCACCCCTCCACTTT. This translates into CASSLHDYEGFGSPLHF.

This clone has a handful of counts. The rearrangement links TRBV28 to TRBJ1-2, with D possibly matching TRBD1 (6 bases). V was pared by 2 bases and J by 0 bases, with 16 bases between. CDR3 length: 17 residues. Germline values: CDR1 MDHEN, CDR2 SYDVKM. CDR3 sequence reads: CASSLPPGQTANYGYTF. The CDR3 DNA is TGTGCCAGCAGTTTACCTCCAGGACAGACCGCTAACTATGGCTACACCTTC.

The rearrangement links TRBV6-5 to TRBJ1-1; D might be TRBD1 (5 bases). From germline, CDR1 is MNHEY and CDR2 SVGAGI. V lost 2 bases, J lost 5 bases, and 9 bases lay in between. The CDR3 length is 13 residues. CDR3 in amino acids: CASSYPGGTEAFF. The DNA for the CDR3 is TGTGCCAGCAGTTACCCGGGGGGAACTGAAGCTTTCTTT.

The chain couples TRBV28 to TRBJ2-1; 10 bases line up with TRBD1. Per the germline V gene, CDR1 is MDHEN and CDR2 is SYDVKM. V lost 5 bases, J lost 8 bases, and 9 bases stayed unmatched. The CDR3 length is 15 residues. The CDR3 region has the DNA TGTGCCAGCAGTCCACTTTTCGGGACAGGGGATGAGCAGTTCTTC. Amino acid sequence: CASSPLFGTGDEQFF.

This chain joins TRBV28 and TRBJ2-5, with 10 nucleotides matching TRBD1. The CDR3 contains 14 residues. From germline, CDR1 is MDHEN and CDR2 SYDVKM. V lost 6 bases to trimming and J lost 5 bases; unmatched junction nucleotides: 6. The CDR3 loop reads CASSLDRGPETQYF. Written as DNA, the CDR3 is TGTGCCAGCAGCCTAGACAGGGGGCCGGAGACCCAGTACTTC.

The chain employs TRBV7-9 and TRBJ2-1, with 8 bases fitting TRBD2. The CDR3 spans 13 residues. Unmatched junction bases numbered 4, after V lost 5 bases and J lost 7 bases. Germline values: CDR1 SEHNR, CDR2 FQNEAQ (reference sequence). The CDR3 bases are TGTGCCAGCAGCACACTAGCGGCGAATGAGCAGTTCTTC. It specifies CASSTLAANEQFF.

The V call is TRBV13, the J call TRBJ2-7; the match to TRBD2 covers 9 bases. CDR1 and CDR2 (germline): PRHDT, FYEKMQ (reference sequence). V gave up 5 bases and J gave up 6 bases; unmatched junction bases: 11. This CDR3 is built from 15 residues. As DNA, the CDR3 is TGTGCCAGCAGCGTAGACGGCGGGAGGGCCCGCGAGCAGTACTTC. It translates to CASSVDGGRAREQYF.

The J gene is TRBJ1-3, the V gene TRBV4-1; TRBD1 might be the D (6 bases). Trimming removed 0 bases at V and 4 bases at J, with 16 bases between. Germline V gene lookup returns CDR1 MGHRA and CDR2 YSYEKL. The CDR3 totals 17 residues. In DNA form, the CDR3 reads TGCGCCAGCAGCCAAGATCGGGCAGGGGAAAACGGAAACACCATATATTTT. This codes for CASSQDRAGENGNTIYF.